This entry concerns a single T cell receptor beta chain. Its antigen is as yet unknown. The sample originates from a study of T cells in Graves' hyperthyroidism and ophthalmopathy. Study-level results: Separating ophthalmopathy from stable hyperthyroidism was achieved by a 13 V-J model. Most thyroid clonotypes with frequency above 0.001 were detected in blood.

Looked up from germline, CDR1 is MDHEN and CDR2 is SYDVKM. Deletions cut 8 bases from V and 2 bases from J, with 13 bases between. This CDR3 is built from 13 residues. It was RNA transcripts that yielded the amplified TCR beta CDR3 regions. With the HTBI primer set, the TCR CDR3 went through a first round of RT-PCR. TCRdb reanalysed the multiplex PCR reads using MiXCR and keeps one entry per CDR3 protein. The profile shows around 340,000 distinct CDR3 sequences, 21% of them singletons. The authors obtained PBMCs from roughly 10 ml of fresh peripheral blood. What was sequenced was blood. The rearrangement uses TRBV28 and TRBJ2-7; maybe TRBD2 (7 bases). The source is a woman between 50 and 59 years old with Graves' hyperthyroidism. The CDR3 protein is CASQGGGAYEQYF. For the CDR3, the DNA is TGTGCCAGCCAGGGAGGGGGAGCCTACGAGCAGTACTTC. Supplemented by reference TRBV28 and TRBJ2-7, the full variable domain reads DVKVTQSSRYLVKRTGEKVFLECVQDMDHENMFWYRQDPGLGLRLIYFSYDVKMKEKGDIPEGYSVSREKKERFSLILESASTNQTSMYLCASQGGGAYEQYFGPGTRLTVT.